The rows below give T cell receptor beta chains drawn from one sample of a study of shared clonotypes between healthy human individuals. Here immunoSEQ multiplex PCR was the method, and the copy in TCRdb shows in-frame clones only, minus some. The top ten hold about 1.5% of the sample, which has some 2,100,000 clones, about 93% seen once. The specimen sequenced was naive CD8+ T cells from PBMCs. The receptors stem from a man aged 18 to 30 in good health. Some clones in this sample may be carry-over from other donors' samples. Both conserved end residues are trimmed from each CDR3. Each record gives: J gene, V gene, CDR3 protein.

J: TRBJ1-1
V: TRBV5-4
CDR3: ASSADRGGEQSEAF

J: TRBJ2-7
V: TRBV2
CDR3: AIRTGADYEQY

J: TRBJ2-7
V: TRBV13
CDR3: ASNEADRGSYEQY

J: TRBJ2-1
V: TRBV5-1
CDR3: ASSSSPLVTGRYNEQF

J: TRBJ2-6
V: TRBV27
CDR3: ASSLLSGANVLT

J: TRBJ2-3
V: TRBV18
CDR3: ASSPYLGPIPDTQY

J: TRBJ2-2
V: TRBV15
CDR3: ATSRGATAGELF

J: TRBJ2-2
V: TRBV10-1
CDR3: ASRGAGRDTGELF

J: TRBJ1-3
V: TRBV9
CDR3: ASSPGGSVSGNTIY

J: TRBJ1-1
V: TRBV7-9
CDR3: ASSSTGDPAF

J: TRBJ2-1
V: TRBV5-4
CDR3: ASSLGGTSAYLGQNEQF

J: TRBJ2-7
V: TRBV9
CDR3: ASSADDRAGFYEQY

J: TRBJ2-1
V: TRBV15
CDR3: ATSRGRSYNEQF

J: TRBJ2-7
V: TRBV9
CDR3: ASSPGWRDGEQY

J: TRBJ1-5
V: TRBV15
CDR3: ATSRGIGLNQPQH

J: TRBJ1-5
V: TRBV28
CDR3: ASRTGTGGSNQPQH

J: TRBJ2-1
V: TRBV6-5
CDR3: ASSYSKSEQF

J: TRBJ2-1
V: TRBV4-3
CDR3: ASSQDRRTGGWGEQF

J: TRBJ2-6
V: TRBV5-4
CDR3: ASSPRTTSGANVLT